These T cell receptor beta chains were read from a single sample in a study of CD8 T cells in ankylosing spondylitis. One entry per CDR3 protein results from TCRdb running MiXCR on the 5' RACE reads. The sample lists some 270,000 distinct CDR3 sequences; around 32% were seen once. The specimen was blood, either unsorted or a sorted T cell fraction (not recorded which). These receptors originate from a male donor with ankylosing spondylitis or in good health (not recorded which). Both conserved end residues are part of each CDR3. Fields, in order: J gene, D gene, clone size, V gene, CDR3 DNA, CDR3 protein. D genes are given only for firm matches. Not all rows give a size; the values are once, few, many and, for expanded clones, a class.

TRBJ2-1 TRBD2 - TRBV20-1 TGCAGTGCCCGGCGCCTAGCGGGGGGTGAGCAGTTCTTC CSARRLAGGEQFF
TRBJ2-3 TRBD2 few TRBV20-1 TGCAGTGCTCCCCAAGGCGGGGCGGGGGGGCAAGATACGCAGTATTTT CSAPQGGAGGQDTQYF
TRBJ1-5 - - TRBV7-8 TGTGCCAGCAGCTCCGGGACCGGGAGCAATCAGCCCCAGCATTTT CASSSGTGSNQPQHF
TRBJ2-1 - few TRBV20-1 TGCAGTGCTAGAGGTCCGGGGGCGGGTGAGCAGTTCTTC CSARGPGAGEQFF
TRBJ2-7 - - TRBV3-1 TGTGCCAGCAGCCAGCTGACCGAGAAGCAGTACTTC CASSQLTEKQYF
TRBJ2-1 TRBD1 - TRBV27 TGTGCCAGCACTACCGGGACAGGGGGCGCATACAATGAGCAGTTCTTC CASTTGTGGAYNEQFF
TRBJ2-5 TRBD2 - TRBV12-3/TRBV12-4 TGTGCCAGCAGCCTAGGGACTAGCGGGGGCGGAATGGAGACCCAGTACTTC CASSLGTSGGGMETQYF
TRBJ2-7 TRBD2 few TRBV27 TGTGCCAGCAGTCTAGCGGGGGGGTTCTACGAGCAGTACTTC CASSLAGGFYEQYF
TRBJ2-5 - - TRBV6-5 TGTGCCAGCAGTTACGGAGACCAGGGGAACCAGTACTTC CASSYGDQGNQYF
TRBJ1-2 TRBD1 - TRBV5-1 TGCGCCAGCAGCTGGACAGGGAATGGGGACTATGGCTACACCTTC CASSWTGNGDYGYTF